This T cell receptor (beta chain) originates from a study of T cell repertoires in cytomegalovirus infection. Notes on the study in general: There were HLA-C-restricted CMV-specific TCR beta clonotypes dominating the ex vivo response. Cumulated frequencies of public TCR beta families served to identify carriers of CMV plus the relevant HLA.

V dropped 6 bases and J dropped 2 bases, with 17 bases sitting between them. The CDR3 covers 15 residues. CDR1 and CDR2 from the germline V gene are MDHEN and SYDVKM. This clonotype was picked up many times. The antigen is not known. TCRdb passed the reads through MiXCR, listing each CDR3 protein once. This sample has roughly 600,000 distinct CDR3 sequences; 20% to 25% occur once, and the top ten carry around 8%. Sequences were obtained from CD8+ T cells from PBMCs. J is TRBJ2-7 and V is TRBV28, with D unclear. This sequence originates from a human donor in good health (CMV status not recorded). Some clones in this sample may be carry-over from other donors' samples. The CDR3 here is CASSRRAARPYEQYV. CDR3 in DNA: TGTGCCAGCAGCCGTAGGGCGGCCAGACCCTACGAGCAGTACGTC.